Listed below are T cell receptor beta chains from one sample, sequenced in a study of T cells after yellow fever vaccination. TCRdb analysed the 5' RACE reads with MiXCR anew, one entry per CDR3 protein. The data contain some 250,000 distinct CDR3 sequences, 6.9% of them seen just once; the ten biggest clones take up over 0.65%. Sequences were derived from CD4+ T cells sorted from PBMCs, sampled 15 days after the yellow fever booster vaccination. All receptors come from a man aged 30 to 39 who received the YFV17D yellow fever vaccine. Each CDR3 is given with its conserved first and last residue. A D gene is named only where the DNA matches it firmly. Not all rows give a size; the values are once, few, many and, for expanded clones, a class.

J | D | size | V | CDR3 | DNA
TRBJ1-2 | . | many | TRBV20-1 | CSASPHVRGYTF | TGCAGTGCTAGCCCCCACGTTCGGGGCTACACCTTC
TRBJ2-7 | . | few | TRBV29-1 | CSVLVGLGSYEQYF | TGCAGCGTCCTCGTGGGGCTGGGCTCCTACGAGCAGTACTTC
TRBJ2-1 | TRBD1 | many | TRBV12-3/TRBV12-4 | CASSPGDRGNYNEQFF | TGTGCCAGCAGTCCAGGGGACAGGGGGAACTACAATGAGCAGTTCTTC
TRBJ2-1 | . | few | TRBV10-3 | CAISVLGDTEQFF | TGTGCCATCTCGGTCCTAGGTGATACGGAGCAGTTCTTC
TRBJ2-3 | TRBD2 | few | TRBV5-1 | CASSWGEGRADTQYF | TGCGCCAGCAGCTGGGGGGAGGGCCGGGCAGATACGCAGTATTTT
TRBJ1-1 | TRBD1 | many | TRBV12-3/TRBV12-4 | CASGTRGAGLAFF | TGTGCCAGCGGCACCAGGGGGGCAGGTCTAGCTTTCTTT
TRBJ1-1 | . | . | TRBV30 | CAWAADTEAFF | TGTGCCTGGGCCGCTGACACTGAAGCTTTCTTT
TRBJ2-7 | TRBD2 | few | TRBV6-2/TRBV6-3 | CASSWTTGRAGSYEQYF | TGTGCCAGCAGTTGGACTACCGGGAGGGCCGGGTCCTACGAGCAGTACTTC
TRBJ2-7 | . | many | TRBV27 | CASSRFYEQYF | TGTGCCAGCAGCCGCTTCTACGAGCAGTACTTC
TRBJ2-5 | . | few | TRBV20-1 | CSARDFQETQYF | TGCAGTGCTAGAGATTTCCAAGAGACCCAGTACTTC
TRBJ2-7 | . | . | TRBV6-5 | CASRLRNSYEQYF | TGTGCCAGCAGATTAAGAAATTCATACGAGCAGTACTTC
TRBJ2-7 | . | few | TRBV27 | CASSPSLRSEQYF | TGTGCCAGCAGTCCTTCGCTCCGGAGCGAGCAGTACTTC
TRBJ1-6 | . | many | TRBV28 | CASSPAGRRNSPLHF | TGTGCCAGCAGCCCAGCGGGGCGGAGGAATTCACCCCTCCACTTT
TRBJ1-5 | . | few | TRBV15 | CATSRGSQSGQPQHF | TGTGCCACCAGCAGAGGATCTCAGTCAGGTCAGCCCCAGCATTTT
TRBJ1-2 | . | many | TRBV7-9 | CASSFTRTAYGYTF | TGTGCCAGCAGCTTCACAAGGACAGCCTATGGCTACACCTTC
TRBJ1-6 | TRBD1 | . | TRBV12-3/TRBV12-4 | CASNPGTGNSPLHF | TGTGCCAGTAATCCCGGGACAGGGAATTCACCCCTCCACTTT
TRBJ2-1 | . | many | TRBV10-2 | CASRTPYEQFF | TGCGCCAGCAGGACCCCCTATGAGCAGTTCTTC
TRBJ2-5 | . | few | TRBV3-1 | CASSQGVNQETQYF | TGTGCCAGCAGCCAGGGAGTGAACCAAGAGACCCAGTACTTC
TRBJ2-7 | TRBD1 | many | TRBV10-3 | CATGTGGEQYF | TGTGCCACAGGGACAGGGGGCGAGCAGTACTTC
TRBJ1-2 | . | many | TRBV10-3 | CAISEIEPNGYTF | TGTGCCATCAGTGAGATCGAGCCTAATGGCTACACCTTC
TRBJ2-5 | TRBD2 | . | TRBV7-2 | CASSSSGSRGETQYF | TGTGCCAGCAGCTCAAGCGGGAGCCGTGGAGAGACCCAGTACTTC
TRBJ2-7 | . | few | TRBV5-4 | CASSFTGNPYEQYF | TGTGCCAGCAGTTTTACAGGGAACCCCTACGAGCAGTACTTC